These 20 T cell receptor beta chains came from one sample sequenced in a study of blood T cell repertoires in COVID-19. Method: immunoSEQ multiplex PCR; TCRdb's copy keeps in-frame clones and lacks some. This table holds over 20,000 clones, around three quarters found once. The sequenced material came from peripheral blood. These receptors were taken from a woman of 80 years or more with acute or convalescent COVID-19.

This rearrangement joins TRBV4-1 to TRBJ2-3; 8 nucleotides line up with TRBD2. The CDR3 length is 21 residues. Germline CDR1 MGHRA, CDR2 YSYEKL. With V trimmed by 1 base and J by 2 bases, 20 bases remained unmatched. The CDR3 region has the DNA TGCGCCAGCAGCCAAGTAGCCGGGGGGGCGGGGGCCCTCCTTGTCACAGATACGCAGTATTTT. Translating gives CASSQVAGGAGALLVTDTQYF.

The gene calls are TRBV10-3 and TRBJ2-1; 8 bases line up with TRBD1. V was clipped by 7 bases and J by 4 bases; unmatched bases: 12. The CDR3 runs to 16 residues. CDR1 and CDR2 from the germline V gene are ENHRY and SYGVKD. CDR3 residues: CAITSPGQDMYNEQFF. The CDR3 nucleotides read TGTGCCATCACTTCGCCGGGACAGGACATGTACAATGAGCAGTTCTTC.

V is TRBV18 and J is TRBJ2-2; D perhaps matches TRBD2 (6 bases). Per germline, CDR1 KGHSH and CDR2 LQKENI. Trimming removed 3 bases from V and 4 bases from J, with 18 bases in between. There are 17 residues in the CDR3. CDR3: CASSPSFTGVGTGELFF. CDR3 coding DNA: TGTGCCAGCTCACCCTCTTTCACGGGAGTGGGCACCGGGGAGCTGTTTTTT.

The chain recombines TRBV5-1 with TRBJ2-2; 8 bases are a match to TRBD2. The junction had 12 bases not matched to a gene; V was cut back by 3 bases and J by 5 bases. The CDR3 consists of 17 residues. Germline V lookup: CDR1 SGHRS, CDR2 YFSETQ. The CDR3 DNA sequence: TGCGCCAGCAGCTCCCGCGCCGGAACTAGCGGTACCGGGGAGCTGTTTTTT. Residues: CASSSRAGTSGTGELFF.

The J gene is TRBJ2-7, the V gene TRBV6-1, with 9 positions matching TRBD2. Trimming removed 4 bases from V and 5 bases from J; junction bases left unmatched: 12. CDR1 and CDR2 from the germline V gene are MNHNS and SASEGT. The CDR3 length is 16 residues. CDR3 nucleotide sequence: TGTGCCAGCAGTGGTGTAGCGGGAGCCTCGTGGGACGAGCAGTACTTC. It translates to CASSGVAGASWDEQYF.

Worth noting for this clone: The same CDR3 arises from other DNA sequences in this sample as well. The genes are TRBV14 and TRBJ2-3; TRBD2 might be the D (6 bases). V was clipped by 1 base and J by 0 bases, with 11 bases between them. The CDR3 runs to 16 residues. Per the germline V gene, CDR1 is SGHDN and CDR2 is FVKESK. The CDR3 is CASSQGVGRSTDTQYF. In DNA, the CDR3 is TGTGCCAGCAGCCAAGGGGTCGGGAGAAGCACAGATACGCAGTATTTT.

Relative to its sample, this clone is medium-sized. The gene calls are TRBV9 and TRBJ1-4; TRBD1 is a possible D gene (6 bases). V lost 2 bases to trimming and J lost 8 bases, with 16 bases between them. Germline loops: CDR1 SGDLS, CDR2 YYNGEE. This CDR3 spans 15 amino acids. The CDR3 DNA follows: TGTGCCAGCAGCGTGACAGGTCATCTTACAGAAAAACTGTTTTTT. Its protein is CASSVTGHLTEKLFF.

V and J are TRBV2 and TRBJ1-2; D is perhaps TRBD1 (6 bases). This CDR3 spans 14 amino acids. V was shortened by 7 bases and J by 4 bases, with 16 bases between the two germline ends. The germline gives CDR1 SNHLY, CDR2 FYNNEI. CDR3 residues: CASKWNRETYGYTF. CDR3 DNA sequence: TGTGCCAGCAAGTGGAACAGGGAGACCTATGGCTACACCTTC.

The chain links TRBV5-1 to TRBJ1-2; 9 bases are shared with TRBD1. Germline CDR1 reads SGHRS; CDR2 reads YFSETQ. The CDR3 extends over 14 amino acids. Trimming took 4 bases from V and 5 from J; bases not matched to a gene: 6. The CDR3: CASSLGQGVYGYTF. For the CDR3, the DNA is TGCGCCAGCAGCCTGGGACAGGGAGTTTATGGCTACACCTTC.

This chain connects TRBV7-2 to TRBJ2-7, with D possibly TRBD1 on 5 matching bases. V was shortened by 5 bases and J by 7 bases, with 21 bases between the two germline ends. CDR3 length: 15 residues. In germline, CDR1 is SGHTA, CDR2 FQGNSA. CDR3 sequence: CASSKLIGAEGEQYF. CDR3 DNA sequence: TGTGCCAGCAGCAAACTCATAGGGGCTGAAGGTGAGCAGTACTTC.

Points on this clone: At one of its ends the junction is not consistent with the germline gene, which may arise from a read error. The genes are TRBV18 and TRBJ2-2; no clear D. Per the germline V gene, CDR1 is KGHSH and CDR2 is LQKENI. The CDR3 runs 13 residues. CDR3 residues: CASSPPSTGELFF. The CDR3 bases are TGTGCCAGCTCCCCACCCTCGACCGGGGAGCTGTTTTTT.

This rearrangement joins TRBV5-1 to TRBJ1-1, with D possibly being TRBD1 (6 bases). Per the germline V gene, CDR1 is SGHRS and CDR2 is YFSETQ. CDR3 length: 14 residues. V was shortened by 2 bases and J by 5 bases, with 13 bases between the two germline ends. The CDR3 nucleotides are TGCGCCAGCAGCTTCGGGGGGCGCGGGACTGAAGCTTTCTTT. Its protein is CASSFGGRGTEAFF.

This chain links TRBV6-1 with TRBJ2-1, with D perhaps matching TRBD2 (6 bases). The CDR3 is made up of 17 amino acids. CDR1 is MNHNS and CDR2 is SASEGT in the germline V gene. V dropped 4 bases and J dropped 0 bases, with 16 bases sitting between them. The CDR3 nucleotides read TGTGCCAGCAGTGGACTAGGGGCCTCTCCCTCCTACAATGAGCAGTTCTTC. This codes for CASSGLGASPSYNEQFF.

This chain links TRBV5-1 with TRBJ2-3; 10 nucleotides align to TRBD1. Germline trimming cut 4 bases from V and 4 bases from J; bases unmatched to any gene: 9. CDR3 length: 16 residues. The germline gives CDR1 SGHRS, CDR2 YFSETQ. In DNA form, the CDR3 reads TGCGCCAGCAGCAGCAGTGGACAGGGGGGCCCAGATACGCAGTATTTT. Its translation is CASSSSGQGGPDTQYF. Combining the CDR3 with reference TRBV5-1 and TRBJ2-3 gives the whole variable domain KAGVTQTPRYLIKTRGQQVTLSCSPISGHRSVSWYQQTPGQGLQFLFEYFSETQRNKGNFPGRFSGRQFSNSRSEMNVSTLELGDSALYLCASSSSGQGGPDTQYFGPGTRLTVL.

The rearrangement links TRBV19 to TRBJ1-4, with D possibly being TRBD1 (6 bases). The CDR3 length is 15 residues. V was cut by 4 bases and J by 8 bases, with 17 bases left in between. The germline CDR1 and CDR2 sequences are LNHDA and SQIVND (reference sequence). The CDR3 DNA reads TGTGCCAGTAGTACCCTCGGGGGGCGAGGGGAAAAACTGTTTTTT. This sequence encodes CASSTLGGRGEKLFF.

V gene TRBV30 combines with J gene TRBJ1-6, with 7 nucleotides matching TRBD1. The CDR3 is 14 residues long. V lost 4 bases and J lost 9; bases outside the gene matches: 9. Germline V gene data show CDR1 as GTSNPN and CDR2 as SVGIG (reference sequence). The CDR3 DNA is TGTGCCTGGACACCGAGACAGGGTGGTTCACCCCTCCACTTT. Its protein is CAWTPRQGGSPLHF.

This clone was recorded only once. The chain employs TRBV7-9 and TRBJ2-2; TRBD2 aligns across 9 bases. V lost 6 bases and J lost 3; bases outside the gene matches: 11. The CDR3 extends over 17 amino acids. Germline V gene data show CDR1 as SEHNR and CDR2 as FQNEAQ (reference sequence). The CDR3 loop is CASSQRSGRRYTGELFF. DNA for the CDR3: TGTGCCAGCAGTCAACGTAGCGGGAGACGTTACACCGGGGAGCTGTTTTTT.

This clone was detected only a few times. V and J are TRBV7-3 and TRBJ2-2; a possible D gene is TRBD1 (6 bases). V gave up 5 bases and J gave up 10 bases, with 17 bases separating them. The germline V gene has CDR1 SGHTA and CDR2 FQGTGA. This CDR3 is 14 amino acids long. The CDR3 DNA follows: TGTGCCAGCAGCCGCGGACAGCCCTCCTCGGAGCTGTTTTTT. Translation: CASSRGQPSSELFF.

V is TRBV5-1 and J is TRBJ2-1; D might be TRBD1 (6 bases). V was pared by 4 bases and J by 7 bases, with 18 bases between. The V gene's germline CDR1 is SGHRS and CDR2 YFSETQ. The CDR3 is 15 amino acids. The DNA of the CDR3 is TGCGCCAGCAGCCCAGTAGAGGGGGTAGCAAATGAGCAGTTCTTC. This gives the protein CASSPVEGVANEQFF.

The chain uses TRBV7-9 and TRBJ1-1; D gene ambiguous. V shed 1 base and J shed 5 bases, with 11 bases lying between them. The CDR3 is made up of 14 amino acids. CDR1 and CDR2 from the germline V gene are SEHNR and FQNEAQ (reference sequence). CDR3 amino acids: CASSLDGGGTEAFF. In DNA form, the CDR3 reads TGTGCCAGCAGCTTAGACGGAGGTGGAACTGAAGCTTTCTTT.